This entry is about one T cell receptor beta chain. Its antigen remains unknown. Treatment indicated: oral pan-JAK inhibitor, 5-10 mg twice daily. Individuals with alopecia areata gave both lesional scalp punch biopsies and peripheral blood for collection. This record comes from a study of CD8+ T cells in alopecia areata. General observations from the study: Possibly because of HLA-related factors, TCR sharing was less clear across patients than in mice.

Sequencing templates came from extracted RNA that was reverse transcribed into cDNA. The table came from immunoSEQ multiplex PCR; TCRdb's copy has only in-frame clones and leaves some out. This sample yields around 160,000 clones, of which 60% to 75% are seen a single time; more than 13% belongs to the top ten. The V and J ends lost 6 bases and 6 bases respectively, with 18 bases between them. The germline V gene has CDR1 SNHLY and CDR2 FYNNEI. The CDR3 consists of 15 residues. The specimen was CD4+ T cells sorted from blood, collected at week 24, from a patient treated with tofacitinib. This rearrangement joins TRBV2 to TRBJ1-5; possibly TRBD1 for D (6 bases). This sequence was found in a human donor with alopecia areata. This CDR3 reads CASRAGTQQFQPQHF. Here the CDR3 DNA reads TGTGCCAGCAGGGCTGGGACACAGCAATTTCAGCCCCAGCATTTT.